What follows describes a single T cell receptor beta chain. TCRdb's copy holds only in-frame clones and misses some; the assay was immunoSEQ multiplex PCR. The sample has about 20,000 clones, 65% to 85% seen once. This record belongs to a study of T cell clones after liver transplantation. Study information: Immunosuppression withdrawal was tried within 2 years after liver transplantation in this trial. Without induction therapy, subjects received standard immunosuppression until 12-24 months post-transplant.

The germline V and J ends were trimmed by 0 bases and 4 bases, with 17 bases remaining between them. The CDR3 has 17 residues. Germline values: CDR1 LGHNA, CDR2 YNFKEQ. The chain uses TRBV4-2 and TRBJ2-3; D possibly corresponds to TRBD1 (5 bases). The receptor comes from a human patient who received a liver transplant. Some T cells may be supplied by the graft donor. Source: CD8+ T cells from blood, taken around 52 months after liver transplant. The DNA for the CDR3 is TGTGCCAGCAGCCAAGATGTCTGGCAGGGTCCTGCAGATACGCAGTATTTT. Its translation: CASSQDVWQGPADTQYF.